The 7 T cell receptor beta chains in this list originate from one sample, sequenced in a study of shared clonotypes between healthy human individuals. Generated by immunoSEQ multiplex PCR, the TCRdb table keeps only in-frame clones and is missing some. The profile covers approximately 1.9 million clones, with just under 95% appearing a single time and under 2% taken by the ten largest. Naive CD8 cells were CD45RO-negative, positively selected for CCR7, excluding terminally differentiated effector memory CD45RA+ cells. The sequencing sample was made of naive CD8+ T cells from PBMCs. The receptor set was obtained from a man aged 18 to 29 in good health. Some clones in this sample may be carry-over from other donors' samples.

The chain recombines TRBV28 with TRBJ1-3; D may be TRBD1 (5 bases). The CDR3 extends over 14 amino acids. The germline CDR1 and CDR2 sequences are MDHEN and SYDVKM. With 6 bases removed from V and 4 bases from J, the gap between germline ends came to 13 bases. The CDR3 nucleotides read TGTGCCAGCAGGTCCGTGGGGGGAGGAAACACCATATATTTT. This gives the protein CASRSVGGGNTIYF.

The CDR3 DNA sequence: TGCGCCAGCAGCTTGACCACCAGGGGGTCTGACTATGGCTACACCTTC. Protein product: CASSLTTRGSDYGYTF. The gene calls are TRBV5-1 and TRBJ1-2, with 7 bases lining up with TRBD1. V lost 1 base to trimming and J lost 3 bases; unmatched junction nucleotides: 9. There are 16 residues in the CDR3. Germline V gene lookup returns CDR1 SGHRS and CDR2 YFSETQ.

The chain combines TRBV13 with TRBJ1-1; TRBD1 agrees at 9 bases. Germline V lookup: CDR1 PRHDT, CDR2 FYEKMQ (reference sequence). The CDR3 runs 15 residues. V lost 5 bases to trimming and J lost 5 bases; unmatched junction nucleotides: 9. CDR3 sequence: CASSPQGASFTEAFF. CDR3 bases: TGTGCCAGCAGCCCACAGGGGGCGAGTTTTACTGAAGCTTTCTTT.

The gene calls are TRBV7-2 and TRBJ1-1, with 9 bases that match TRBD1. The CDR3 length is 13 residues. Looked up from germline, CDR1 is SGHTA and CDR2 is FQGNSA. V shed 4 bases, J shed 8 bases, and the junction held 5 bases outside the gene matches. The CDR3 region has the DNA TGTGCCAGCAGCTACACGACAGGGGGAGAAGCTTTCTTT. It is translated as CASSYTTGGEAFF.

CDR3 bases: TGCGCCAGCAATTACGAGCAGTACTTC. Encoded protein: CASNYEQYF. The chain couples TRBV5-1 to TRBJ2-7; D is unresolved. Germline CDR1 reads SGHRS; CDR2 reads YFSETQ. CDR3 length: 9 residues. The germline V and J ends were trimmed by 6 bases and 4 bases, with 2 bases remaining between them.

The chain has TRBV25-1 and TRBJ1-1; D not resolved. V lost 2 bases and J 1 base, leaving 14 bases between the germline ends. The germline V gene has CDR1 MGHDK and CDR2 SYGVNS. The CDR3 loop spans 16 amino acids. In nucleotides, the CDR3 is TGTGCCAGCAGTGAACCCTTACAGCCGGAGAACACTGAAGCTTTCTTT. Residues: CASSEPLQPENTEAFF.

The rearrangement uses TRBV27 and TRBJ2-4; 7 bases match TRBD2. CDR1 and CDR2 (germline): MNHEY, SMNVEV (reference sequence). This CDR3 contains 13 residues. V dropped 2 bases and J dropped 5; count of bases not matched to a gene: 0. The CDR3 sequence: CASSLAGENIQYF. In DNA, the CDR3 is TGTGCCAGCAGTTTAGCGGGAGAAAACATTCAGTACTTC.